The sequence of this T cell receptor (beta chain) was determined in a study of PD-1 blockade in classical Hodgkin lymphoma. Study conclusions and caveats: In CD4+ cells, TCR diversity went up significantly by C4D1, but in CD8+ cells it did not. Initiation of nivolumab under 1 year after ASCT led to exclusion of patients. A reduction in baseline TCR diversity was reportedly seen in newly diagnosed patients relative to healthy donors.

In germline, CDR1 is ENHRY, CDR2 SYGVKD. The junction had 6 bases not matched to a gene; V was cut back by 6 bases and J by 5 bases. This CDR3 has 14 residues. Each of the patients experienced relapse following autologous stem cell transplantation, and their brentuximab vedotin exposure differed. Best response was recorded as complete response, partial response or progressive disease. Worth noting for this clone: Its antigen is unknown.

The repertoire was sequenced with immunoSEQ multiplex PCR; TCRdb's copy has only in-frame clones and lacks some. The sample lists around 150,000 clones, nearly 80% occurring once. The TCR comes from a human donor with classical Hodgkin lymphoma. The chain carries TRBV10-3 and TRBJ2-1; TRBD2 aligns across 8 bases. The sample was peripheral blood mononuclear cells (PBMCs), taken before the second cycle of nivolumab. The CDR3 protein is CAISPGLVNNEQFF. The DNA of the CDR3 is TGTGCCATCAGCCCGGGACTAGTGAACAATGAGCAGTTCTTC.